The 28 T cell receptor beta chains below come from one sample, sequenced in a study of blood T cell repertoires in COVID-19. Produced via immunoSEQ multiplex PCR; TCRdb's table is partial and in-frame only. The table records approximately 470,000 clones, about 85% of them present only once. Sequencing was carried out using PBMCs or T cells enriched from blood (not recorded which). These receptors came from a woman under 30 who had recovered from COVID-19.

V and J are TRBV11-2 and TRBJ1-6, with D possibly matching TRBD1 (6 bases). Germline values: CDR1 SGHAT, CDR2 FQNNGV. The CDR3 extends over 16 amino acids. V was shortened by 4 bases and J by 7 bases, with 17 bases between the two germline ends. Written as DNA, the CDR3 is TGTGCCAGCAGCTCAGTGAGCGGGGGGCGGAATTCACCCCTCCACTTT. This sequence encodes CASSSVSGGRNSPLHF.

V usage is TRBV15 and J usage is TRBJ2-7; possibly TRBD2 for D (6 bases). Trimming pared 6 bases from V and 5 bases from J, leaving 20 bases between. Germline values: CDR1 LNHNV, CDR2 YYDKDF (reference sequence). The CDR3 has 15 amino acids. Written as DNA, the CDR3 is TGTGCCACCAGTCCACAAACAGGAGGGAGGAACGAGCAGTACTTC. Its protein product is CATSPQTGGRNEQYF. The full variable domain, rest sourced from reference TRBV15 and TRBJ2-7, is DAMVIQNPRYQVTQFGKPVTLSCSQTLNHNVMYWYQQKSSQAPKLLFHYYDKDFNNEADTPDNFQSRRPNTSFCFLDIRSPGLGDTAMYLCATSPQTGGRNEQYFGPGTRLTVT.

This clone was found once. The chain links TRBV30 to TRBJ1-5; TRBD1 agrees at 7 bases. The J segment lost 5 bases and the V segment lost 3 bases, leaving 7 bases of the junction unmatched. Germline CDR1 and CDR2: GTSNPN and SVGIG (reference sequence). The CDR3 runs to 14 residues. The CDR3 bases are TGTGCCTGGAGGGGAGACAGGGCGGATCAGCCCCAGCATTTT. Its translation is CAWRGDRADQPQHF.

The rearrangement uses TRBV3-1 (or the pseudogene TRBV3-2) and TRBJ2-2; maybe TRBD2 (6 bases). CDR1 LGHDT and CDR2 YNNKEL come from the germline V gene (reference sequence). The CDR3 totals 14 residues. Trimming left V 5 bases short and J 1 base short, with 8 bases between. The CDR3 coding sequence is TGTGCCAGCAGCGACGGGGGGAACACCGGGGAGCTGTTTTTT. Translated: CASSDGGNTGELFF.

This clone was detected only once. The genes are TRBV30 and TRBJ2-3, with 7 bases fitting TRBD2. With 1 base clipped from V and 4 bases from J, the junction kept 2 bases outside the gene matches. This CDR3 spans 13 amino acids. Germline V gene lookup returns CDR1 GTSNPN and CDR2 SVGIG (reference sequence). Here the CDR3 DNA reads TGTGCCTGGAGTGGAGGACTAGCAGATACGCAGTATTTT. Its protein product is CAWSGGLADTQYF.

V usage is TRBV28 and J usage is TRBJ1-1; D is perhaps TRBD1 (5 bases). Trimming pared 5 bases from V and 0 bases from J, leaving 7 bases between. Looked up from germline, CDR1 is MDHEN and CDR2 is SYDVKM. The CDR3 runs to 13 residues. CDR3 coding DNA: TGTGCCAGCAGTGAGACAGTGAACACTGAAGCTTTCTTT. Translating gives CASSETVNTEAFF.

There are many counts of this clone. The genes are TRBV2 and TRBJ1-2; D is perhaps TRBD1 (5 bases). Germline V CDR1 and CDR2: SNHLY, FYNNEI. The CDR3 is made up of 11 amino acids. Deletions cut 7 bases from V and 8 bases from J, with 11 bases between. The CDR3 sequence: CASIRVRGYTF. As DNA, the CDR3 is TGTGCCAGCATCAGGGTCAGGGGCTACACCTTC.

This sequence joins TRBV7-6 and TRBJ2-7; TRBD1 aligns across 8 bases. After removal of 5 bases from V and 5 bases from J, the junction contained 8 bases not matched to a gene. CDR1 SGHVS and CDR2 FNYEAQ come from the germline V gene. This CDR3 spans 14 amino acids. The CDR3 is CASSPNAGGDEQYF. The CDR3 DNA reads TGTGCCAGCAGCCCCAACGCAGGGGGCGACGAGCAGTACTTC.

The gene calls are TRBV16 and TRBJ1-5; no reliable D call. This CDR3 comprises 15 residues. Trimming cost V 2 bases and J 5 bases, with 13 bases left between them. Germline values: CDR1 KGHSY, CDR2 FQNENV. This CDR3 reads CASSQDKRGYQPQHF. The CDR3 DNA is TGTGCCAGCAGCCAAGATAAACGGGGATATCAGCCCCAGCATTTT.

The chain has TRBV18 and TRBJ2-1, with 8 bases identical to TRBD2. In germline, CDR1 is KGHSH, CDR2 LQKENI. Trimming took 1 base from V and 7 from J; bases not matched to a gene: 6. The CDR3 has 15 amino acids. CDR3 protein: CASSPRRGEVNEQFF. The CDR3 DNA follows: TGTGCCAGCTCACCACGGCGGGGGGAGGTGAATGAGCAGTTCTTC.

The V gene is TRBV5-4, the J gene TRBJ1-2; TRBD1 might be the D (6 bases). This CDR3 is 15 amino acids long. Germline loops: CDR1 SGHNT, CDR2 YYREEE (reference sequence). V was trimmed by 4 bases and J by 3 bases, leaving 16 bases between them. The DNA of the CDR3 is TGTGCCAGCAGCAGCCGGGACAAAGGAGACTATGGCTACACCTTC. Its protein is CASSSRDKGDYGYTF.

CDR3 sequence (DNA): TGTGCCAGCAGTCCCCCCGTGGGGGGAGGAAGCAATCAGCCCCAGCATTTT. Protein product: CASSPPVGGGSNQPQHF. The chain joins TRBV28 to TRBJ1-5, with D possibly being TRBD1 (5 bases). The CDR3 length is 17 residues. Germline assignment: CDR1 MDHEN and CDR2 SYDVKM. V dropped 5 bases and J dropped 1 base, with 18 bases sitting between them.

This clone has more than one count but fewer than ten. The V gene is TRBV12-5, the J gene TRBJ2-7; the match to TRBD1 covers 9 bases. The CDR3 spans 15 residues. Germline trimming cut 5 bases from V and 2 bases from J; bases unmatched to any gene: 7. CDR1 is LGHNT and CDR2 is FRNRAP in the germline V gene. DNA for the CDR3: TGTGCTAGTGGTCTACAGGGGGCCTTTCCCTACGAGCAGTACTTC. Translated: CASGLQGAFPYEQYF.

The chain joins TRBV11-2 to TRBJ2-1; 9 nucleotides align to TRBD2. Germline V gene data show CDR1 as SGHAT and CDR2 as FQNNGV. The CDR3 is made up of 12 amino acids. V shed 6 bases, J shed 15 bases, and the junction held 9 bases outside the gene matches. The CDR3 sequence is CASSSVRGGRFF. CDR3 coding DNA: TGTGCCAGCAGTTCCGTGCGGGGGGGACGGTTCTTC.

This sequence joins TRBV14 and TRBJ1-3; tentative D call: TRBD1 (6 bases). This CDR3 has 16 residues. V lost 0 bases, J lost 4 bases, and 13 bases lay in between. The germline gives CDR1 SGHDN, CDR2 FVKESK. The CDR3 protein is CASSQELSRGGNTIYF. In DNA form, the CDR3 reads TGTGCCAGCAGCCAAGAACTGTCCAGGGGAGGAAACACCATATATTTT.

V gene TRBV24-1 combines with J gene TRBJ2-1; D remains unclear. The germline V and J ends were trimmed by 5 bases and 9 bases, with 13 bases remaining between them. The CDR3 totals 13 residues. Germline V gene sequence: CDR1 KGHDR, CDR2 SFDVKD. The CDR3 reads CATSGAPLSEQFF. The CDR3 coding sequence is TGTGCCACCAGTGGGGCCCCATTAAGTGAGCAGTTCTTC.

This chain links TRBV7-9 with TRBJ2-5; D is possibly TRBD2 (7 bases). V dropped 3 bases and J dropped 4 bases, with 21 bases sitting between them. In germline, CDR1 is SEHNR, CDR2 FQNEAQ (reference sequence). The CDR3 runs to 17 residues. In DNA, the CDR3 is TGTGCCAGCAGCTTTGATCCGTGGGGGGGGCGTTCAGAGACCCAGTACTTC. The encoded protein is CASSFDPWGGRSETQYF. Filled out from reference TRBV7-9 and TRBJ2-5, the complete variable domain reads DTGVSQNPRHKITKRGQNVTFRCDPISEHNRLYWYRQTLGQGPEFLTYFQNEAQLEKSRLLSDRFSAERPKGSFSTLEIQRTEQGDSAMYLCASSFDPWGGRSETQYFGPGTRLLVL.

This clone was detected a few times. The rearrangement joins TRBV5-1 to TRBJ2-7; 10 nucleotides match TRBD1. The CDR3 extends over 15 amino acids. Germline lookup yields CDR1 SGHRS and CDR2 YFSETQ. The J segment lost 2 bases and the V segment lost 3 bases, leaving 5 bases of the junction unmatched. This CDR3 reads CASSSGQGVPYEQYF. The CDR3 DNA reads as TGCGCCAGCAGCTCCGGACAGGGGGTTCCCTACGAGCAGTACTTC.

The chain uses TRBV2 and TRBJ2-1, with a weak D call TRBD1 (8 bases). Deletions cut 5 bases from V and 10 bases from J, with 15 bases between. From germline, CDR1 is SNHLY and CDR2 FYNNEI. This CDR3 has 13 amino acids. The CDR3 coding sequence is TGTGCCAGCAGTCAATTACAGGGGGGGGAGCAGTTCTTC. Amino acids: CASSQLQGGEQFF.

The chain recombines TRBV2 with TRBJ1-2, with 9 bases fitting TRBD1. The CDR3 covers 14 residues. Germline assignment: CDR1 SNHLY and CDR2 FYNNEI. J gave up 3 bases and V 8 bases, and 7 bases lay outside the gene matches. The CDR3 DNA reads as TGTGCCAGCTCACCCGGGGACAGGGACTATGGCTACACCTTC. This translates into CASSPGDRDYGYTF.

The chain recombines TRBV18 with TRBJ2-2; 8 bases fit TRBD2. Trimming cost V 8 bases and J 1 base; bases outside gene matches: 6. This CDR3 spans 15 amino acids. CDR1 is KGHSH, CDR2 LQKENI, per germline. For the CDR3, the DNA is TGTGCCAGCCGCGGGCTAGCGGGGAACACCGGGGAGCTGTTTTTT. Protein: CASRGLAGNTGELFF.

The chain has TRBV5-1 and TRBJ1-4, with D uncertain. CDR1 and CDR2 from the germline V gene are SGHRS and YFSETQ. The CDR3 is 15 residues long. V lost 0 bases and J 4 bases, leaving 10 bases between the germline ends. CDR3 residues: CASSLGAGLNEKLFF. The CDR3 nucleotides read TGCGCCAGCAGCTTGGGGGCAGGCCTTAATGAAAAACTGTTTTTT.

The genes are TRBV5-1 and TRBJ1-3; tentative D call: TRBD1 (6 bases). From germline, CDR1 is SGHRS and CDR2 YFSETQ. The CDR3 contains 15 residues. Between the trimmed V and J ends, which lost 0 bases and 2 bases, there was a span of 9 bases. The CDR3 coding sequence is TGCGCCAGCAGCTTGGCCTCAGGGGCTGGAAACACCATATATTTT. This sequence encodes CASSLASGAGNTIYF.

This chain uses TRBV5-1 with TRBJ2-3; TRBD2 aligns across 12 bases. J lost 2 bases, V lost 7 bases, and 5 bases had no gene match. CDR1 is SGHRS, CDR2 YFSETQ, per germline. The CDR3 totals 15 residues. In nucleotides, the CDR3 is TGCGCCAGCTCATGGACTAGCGGGGCCACAGATACGCAGTATTTT. Translation gives CASSWTSGATDTQYF.

The chain joins TRBV14 to TRBJ2-1, with 7 bases identical to TRBD2. The J segment lost 7 bases and the V segment lost 4 bases, leaving 10 bases of the junction unmatched. This CDR3 is 15 amino acids long. Germline loops: CDR1 SGHDN, CDR2 FVKESK. This CDR3 reads CASSPPGTTPNEQFF. As DNA, the CDR3 is TGTGCCAGCAGCCCACCCGGGACTACCCCTAATGAGCAGTTCTTC.

The V gene is TRBV28, the J gene TRBJ1-1; TRBD1 aligns across 8 bases. The V gene's germline CDR1 is MDHEN and CDR2 SYDVKM. Trimming took 3 bases from V and 8 from J; bases not matched to a gene: 14. The CDR3 is 16 residues long. Here the CDR3 DNA reads TGTGCCAGCAGTTTTAGCAGGAGGTTGAACAGGGGGGAAGCTTTCTTT. Translating gives CASSFSRRLNRGEAFF.

The genes are TRBV6-5 and TRBJ1-1; maybe TRBD1 (5 bases). This CDR3 is 14 amino acids long. V lost 10 bases, J lost 6 bases, and 21 bases lay in between. Germline V gene lookup returns CDR1 MNHEY and CDR2 SVGAGI. CDR3 nucleotides: TGTGCCACCGAAGAGGCAGGGATTTCAGCTGAAGCTTTCTTT. It specifies CATEEAGISAEAFF.

This chain connects TRBV5-1 to TRBJ2-1, with TRBD2 matching over 9 bases. The CDR3 runs 15 residues. V dropped 2 bases and J dropped 6; count of bases not matched to a gene: 6. The germline gives CDR1 SGHRS, CDR2 YFSETQ. In nucleotides, the CDR3 is TGCGCCAGCAGCTTCCGCGGGGGGGCAAGCAATGAGCAGTTCTTC. It encodes CASSFRGGASNEQFF.